This T cell receptor (beta chain) emerged from a study of blood T cell repertoires in COVID-19. Study in general: Spain, Italy and the United States supplied samples that represented acute and convalescent COVID-19.

V was clipped by 1 base and J by 3 bases, with 7 bases between them. The germline V gene encodes CDR1 LGHNA and CDR2 YSLEER. This CDR3 is built from 13 residues. Sequencing used immunoSEQ multiplex PCR; TCRdb keeps in-frame clones, though not all of them. The sample yields 310,000 or so clones, roughly 90% seen once. Source material: peripheral blood. V is TRBV4-3 and J is TRBJ2-7; tentatively, D is TRBD1 (5 bases). This TCR derives from a woman aged 30 to 39 with COVID-19, enrolled during active disease. The CDR3: CASSQAQGYEQYF. For the CDR3, the DNA is TGCGCCAGCAGCCAAGCTCAGGGCTACGAGCAGTACTTC.